These 14 T cell receptor beta chains originate from one sample sequenced in a study of CD8 T cells in ankylosing spondylitis. Study results and limitations: Within ankylosing spondylitis blood, a TCR beta motif made up of seven to nine highly homologous variants appeared to be characteristic.

TCRdb used MiXCR to reprocess the 5' RACE reads, holding one entry per CDR3 protein. The data show over 700,000 distinct CDR3 sequences, roughly 19% seen once. Their antigens remain unidentified. The material sequenced was blood, either unsorted or a sorted T cell fraction (not recorded which). These TCRs come from a male donor with ankylosing spondylitis.

The V gene is TRBV29-1, the J gene TRBJ2-7; D gene uncertain. The germline V and J ends were trimmed by 1 base and 3 bases, with 4 bases remaining between them. Germline V gene data show CDR1 as SQVTM and CDR2 as ANQGSEA. This CDR3 is built from 11 residues. CDR3 sequence reads: CSVEGVYEQYF. CDR3 in DNA: TGCAGCGTTGAAGGCGTCTACGAGCAGTACTTC.

The chain carries TRBV5-1 and TRBJ2-7, with TRBD1 identical over 7 bases. This CDR3 region has 14 residues. Germline-derived CDR1 and CDR2 are SGHRS and YFSETQ. Unmatched junction bases numbered 13, after V lost 4 bases and J lost 9 bases. CDR3 loop: CASSNEGTATVQYF. In DNA, the CDR3 is TGCGCCAGCAGCAACGAAGGGACAGCCACCGTGCAGTACTTC.

V and J are TRBV27 and TRBJ1-5; the match to TRBD1 covers 9 bases. V gave up 2 bases and J gave up 7 bases; unmatched junction bases: 6. The CDR3 loop spans 15 amino acids. The germline gives CDR1 MNHEY, CDR2 SMNVEV (reference sequence). Here the CDR3 reads CASSLRGQGVQPQHF. In DNA, the CDR3 is TGTGCCAGCAGTTTACGGGGACAGGGAGTCCAGCCCCAGCATTTT.

The chain joins TRBV12-3 or TRBV12-4 to TRBJ1-4; D unresolved. The CDR3 loop spans 15 amino acids. V dropped 6 bases and J dropped 0 bases, with 11 bases sitting between them. The CDR3 bases are TGTGCCAGCAGCCCTTTGCTGGCAACTAATGAAAAACTGTTTTTT. This translates into CASSPLLATNEKLFF.

This clonotype was seen more than once but under ten times. The gene calls are TRBV6-5 and TRBJ2-4; 7 bases are shared with TRBD2. V trimming: 10 bases; J trimming: 5 bases; junction bases outside the gene matches: 5. This CDR3 has 12 amino acids. Germline V gene data show CDR1 as MNHEY and CDR2 as SVGAGI. This CDR3 is CATRDYQNIQYF. The CDR3 nucleotides read TGTGCCACCCGGGACTATCAAAACATTCAGTACTTC.

The CDR3 DNA follows: TGTGCCAGCAGCTTTGGTCCCCCAGGGTCCTACAATGAGCAGTTCTTC. Residues: CASSFGPPGSYNEQFF. V usage is TRBV7-3 and J usage is TRBJ2-1; a weak D match, TRBD1 (5 bases). The germline gives CDR1 SGHTA, CDR2 FQGTGA. V lost 3 bases and J 1 base, leaving 13 bases between the germline ends. There are 16 residues in the CDR3.

The J gene is TRBJ2-3, the V gene TRBV15, with unresolved D. The CDR3 has 15 amino acids. Trimming removed 1 base from V and 1 base from J, with 9 bases in between. Germline values: CDR1 LNHNV, CDR2 YYDKDF (reference sequence). DNA of the CDR3: TGTGCCACCAGCAGAGGTATAAGCGGCACAGATACGCAGTATTTT. Translated, it gives CATSRGISGTDTQYF. Full variable domain (remainder filled in from reference TRBV15 and TRBJ2-3): DAMVIQNPRYQVTQFGKPVTLSCSQTLNHNVMYWYQQKSSQAPKLLFHYYDKDFNNEADTPDNFQSRRPNTSFCFLDIRSPGLGDTAMYLCATSRGISGTDTQYFGPGTRLTVL.

The table lists this clonotype with many counts. The chain links TRBV7-9 to TRBJ1-1, with a possible D match to TRBD1 (6 bases). V was cut by 6 bases and J by 8 bases, with 13 bases left in between. The CDR3 sequence is 12 residues long. CDR1 and CDR2 from the germline V gene are SEHNR and FQNEAQ (reference sequence). In nucleotides, the CDR3 is TGTGCCAGCAGACAGGGTCAAAGGGAAGCTTTCTTT. It is translated as CASRQGQREAFF.

The CDR3 DNA is TGTGCCAGCTCACCCAGACAGGGCCGGTTCGAGCAGTACTTC. This sequence encodes CASSPRQGRFEQYF. The chain is built from TRBV18 and TRBJ2-7; 7 bases match TRBD1. V lost 3 bases to trimming and J lost 6 bases; unmatched junction nucleotides: 8. CDR3 length: 14 amino acids. Germline loops: CDR1 KGHSH, CDR2 LQKENI.

The chain is built from TRBV29-1 and TRBJ1-4; 8 bases map to TRBD1. V was pared by 4 bases and J by 7 bases, with 11 bases of the junction left unmatched. The CDR3 extends over 15 amino acids. From germline, CDR1 is SQVTM and CDR2 ANQGSEA. The CDR3 loop is CSVVWGAGGVEKLFF. DNA of the CDR3: TGCAGCGTTGTCTGGGGCGCAGGGGGCGTTGAAAAACTGTTTTTT.

The chain recombines TRBV2 with TRBJ1-5; D ambiguous. Germline-derived CDR1 and CDR2 are SNHLY and FYNNEI. The CDR3 sequence is 15 residues long. V was pared by 2 bases and J by 0 bases, with 8 bases between. The CDR3 bases are TGTGCCAGCAGTGAACACCGGTATAGCAATCAGCCCCAGCATTTT. Amino acid sequence: CASSEHRYSNQPQHF.

This clonotype was counted between two and nine times. CDR3 in amino acids: CASSSSLVMRHEQYF. CDR3 coding DNA: TGTGCCAGCAGTTCCTCTCTAGTGATGCGGCACGAGCAGTACTTC. This chain links TRBV12-3 or TRBV12-4 with TRBJ2-7; D not certain. CDR3 size: 15 residues. V was cut by 4 bases and J by 5 bases, with 18 bases left in between.

In this sample, this clonotype turned up a few times. CDR3 DNA sequence: TGTGCCACCCGGGGTAGCGGGGGATCGTCCTACAATGAGCAGTTCTTC. It codes for CATRGSGGSSYNEQFF. V and J are TRBV12-3 or TRBV12-4 and TRBJ2-1; 9 nucleotides align to TRBD2. CDR3 length: 16 residues. Trimming cost V 10 bases and J 1 base; bases outside gene matches: 11.

This chain links TRBV20-1 with TRBJ2-4; 7 bases match TRBD2. The CDR3 runs 16 residues. Germline loops: CDR1 DFQATT, CDR2 SNEGSKA (reference sequence). The CDR3 is CNLPGLAALAKNIQYF. CDR3 DNA: TGCAATCTCCCGGGCCTAGCGGCCCTAGCCAAAAACATTCAGTACTTC.